The text below deals with one TCR beta chain. This sample stems from a study of blood T cells in healthy people across ages. Sample-barcoded 5' priming and a J-beta primer mix drove a second PCR of roughly 6 to 12 cycles. Each cDNA molecule, via a template-switch adaptor with 12 random nucleotides, was tagged. Each CDR3 protein is one row after TCRdb ran MiXCR on the 5' RACE reads. The sample lists roughly 680,000 distinct CDR3 sequences, around 21% occurring once. Per sample, no less than 6 micrograms of total RNA were extracted. The material sequenced was blood. This sequence originates from a man between 65 and 85 years old in good health.

CDR3 in amino acids: CASSFLGGNTEAFF. CDR3 DNA sequence: TGTGCCAGCAGCTTTCTTGGGGGGAACACTGAAGCTTTCTTT. The chain employs TRBV7-3 and TRBJ1-1, with D possibly matching TRBD1 (5 bases). This CDR3 has 14 amino acids. The germline V gene encodes CDR1 SGHTA and CDR2 FQGTGA. Trimming shortened V by 3 bases and J by 1 base, and 9 bases separated the two germline ends.